These 10 T cell receptor beta chains share one sample of origin, sequenced in a study of Tregs in tolerant kidney transplant recipients. Method: immunoSEQ multiplex PCR; TCRdb's copy keeps in-frame clones and lacks some. There are some 70,000 clones in the sample; roughly 89% occur only once, and roughly 9.7% lies in the top ten. The sample in question was CD8+ T cells from blood, obtained before the transplant. All receptors derive from a human donor who received a combined kidney and bone marrow transplant.

The rearrangement uses TRBV10-3 and TRBJ2-7, with TRBD2 matching over 7 bases. Unmatched junction bases numbered 8, after V lost 7 bases and J lost 2 bases. CDR3 length: 14 amino acids. CDR1 and CDR2 (germline): ENHRY, SYGVKD. Written as DNA, the CDR3 is TGTGCCATCACCAAAGGCGGGGGAACCTACGAGCAGTACTTC. Translating gives CAITKGGGTYEQYF.

The chain couples TRBV27 to TRBJ1-1; D gene ambiguous. This CDR3 contains 18 residues. V was shortened by 4 bases and J by 4 bases, with 25 bases between the two germline ends. Germline V CDR1 and CDR2: MNHEY, SMNVEV (reference sequence). CDR3 coding DNA: TGTGCCAGCAGTTCGCGCCCGATGAGCATGAGGTTCGGCACTGAAGCTTTCTTT. Translation: CASSSRPMSMRFGTEAFF.

As for this clone: Since no conserved phenylalanine or tryptophan closes the CDR3, a read error is the likely cause. The CDR3 sequence is CASSSHGGGPTVSPNQPQHS. The CDR3 DNA is TGTGCCAGCAGCTCCCACGGGGGGGGCCCGACAGTATCCCCAAATCAGCCCCAGCATTCT. The gene calls are TRBV7-3 and TRBJ1-5; D is perhaps TRBD1 (6 bases). The CDR3 consists of 20 residues. Trimming shortened V by 4 bases and J by 4 bases, and 29 bases separated the two germline ends. The germline gives CDR1 SGHTA, CDR2 FQGTGA.

DNA of the CDR3: TGTGCCAGCAGTTGGGGGGGGCCTTACGAGCAGTACTTC. Translation gives CASSWGGPYEQYF. V gene TRBV27 combines with J gene TRBJ2-7; D is perhaps TRBD2 (7 bases). With 4 bases removed from V and 4 bases from J, the gap between germline ends came to 11 bases. There are 13 residues in the CDR3. Germline values: CDR1 MNHEY, CDR2 SMNVEV (reference sequence).

The genes are TRBV9 and TRBJ2-7; 11 nucleotides match TRBD2. Germline values: CDR1 SGDLS, CDR2 YYNGEE. V lost 6 bases to trimming and J lost 7 bases; unmatched junction nucleotides: 9. The CDR3 is 14 amino acids. As DNA, the CDR3 is TGTGCCAGCAATTTAGCGGGGGGGCCCGGGGAGCAGTACTTC. Its translation is CASNLAGGPGEQYF. Based on the CDR3 plus reference TRBV9 and TRBJ2-7, the full variable domain is DSGVTQTPKHLITATGQRVTLRCSPRSGDLSVYWYQQSLDQGLQFLIQYYNGEERAKGNILERFSAQQFPDLHSELNLSSLELGDSALYFCASNLAGGPGEQYFGPGTRLTVT.

The chain has TRBV7-2 and TRBJ1-5; no definite D call. CDR1 is SGHTA, CDR2 FQGNSA, per germline. The CDR3 is 15 amino acids. The V end was cut by 4 bases, the J end by 5 bases, with 15 bases between. The CDR3 bases are TGTGCCAGCAGCTGGAGCGCGGGAGAATATCAGCCCCAGCATTTT. Its protein is CASSWSAGEYQPQHF.

This clone is a singleton in its sample. This sequence joins TRBV19 and TRBJ2-1, with 8 bases fitting TRBD2. Trimming at V came to 3 bases and at J to 5 bases, leaving 6 bases not matched to a gene. Germline V gives CDR1 LNHDA, CDR2 SQIVND (reference sequence). The length of the CDR3 is 15 residues. CDR3 sequence reads: CASSMVSGANNEQFF. CDR3 nucleotide sequence: TGTGCCAGTAGTATGGTTAGCGGGGCCAACAATGAGCAGTTCTTC.

The chain employs TRBV4-1 and TRBJ2-3; 13 positions agree with TRBD2. Germline assignment: CDR1 MGHRA and CDR2 YSYEKL. J was trimmed by 3 bases and V by 0 bases; bases with no gene match: 9. The CDR3 totals 19 residues. CDR3 bases: TGCGCCAGCAGCCAAGATATCGGTACTAGCGGGGGGGGGACAGATACGCAGTATTTT. Translating gives CASSQDIGTSGGGTDTQYF.

This clone was picked up one time. The CDR3 region is CASSPPEGAEAFF. In nucleotides, the CDR3 is TGTGCCAGCTCACCACCTGAGGGGGCTGAAGCTTTCTTT. This chain connects TRBV18 to TRBJ1-1, with D possibly TRBD1 on 6 matching bases. CDR1 is KGHSH and CDR2 is LQKENI in the germline V gene. Trimming took 0 bases from V and 6 from J, leaving 8 bases between them. The CDR3 is 13 amino acids.

This clone was observed a handful of times. The chain links TRBV7-9 to TRBJ1-4; 8 bases map to TRBD1. In germline, CDR1 is SEHNR, CDR2 FQNEAQ (reference sequence). This CDR3 spans 15 amino acids. The V gene end was trimmed by 5 bases and the J gene end by 3 bases; junction bases not matched to a gene: 5. CDR3 sequence (DNA): TGTGCCAGCAGCACCTCCAGGGGGCCTAATGAAAAACTGTTTTTT. This translates into CASSTSRGPNEKLFF. The full variable domain, with the rest looked up from reference TRBV7-9 and TRBJ1-4, is DTGVSQNPRHKITKRGQNVTFRCDPISEHNRLYWYRQTLGQGPEFLTYFQNEAQLEKSRLLSDRFSAERPKGSFSTLEIQRTEQGDSAMYLCASSTSRGPNEKLFFGSGTQLSVL.